The TCR beta chain under discussion was sequenced for a study of T cell changes during pregnancy in multiple sclerosis. The germline V gene encodes CDR1 SNHLY and CDR2 FYNNEI. V lost 0 bases and J lost 7, with 16 bases in between. The CDR3 is made up of 16 amino acids. Profiled with immunoSEQ multiplex PCR; TCRdb holds only in-frame clones, not every one. The data hold around 55,000 clones, with 90% to 95% observed a single time. This TCR was sampled from a female donor with multiple sclerosis, enrolled in a pregnancy study. The sequencing here drew on CD8+ T cells from peripheral blood mononuclear cells, taken in the third trimester of pregnancy. This rearrangement joins TRBV2 to TRBJ2-1; no firm D call. The DNA of the CDR3 is TGTGCCAGCAGTGAAGCGTATCTGGGCTATTATAATGAGCAGTTCTTC. Translating it yields CASSEAYLGYYNEQFF.